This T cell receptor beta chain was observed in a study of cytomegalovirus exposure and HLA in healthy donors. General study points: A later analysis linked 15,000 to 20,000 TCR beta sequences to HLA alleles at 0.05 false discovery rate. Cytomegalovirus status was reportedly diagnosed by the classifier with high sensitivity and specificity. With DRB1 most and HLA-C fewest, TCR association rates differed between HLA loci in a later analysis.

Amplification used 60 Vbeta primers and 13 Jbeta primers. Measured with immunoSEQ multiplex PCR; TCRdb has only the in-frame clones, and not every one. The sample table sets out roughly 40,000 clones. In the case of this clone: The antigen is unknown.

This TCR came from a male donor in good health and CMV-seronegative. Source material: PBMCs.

In nucleotides, the CDR3 is TGTGCCAGCAGTGCCCGGACTGATACAGATACGCAGTATTTT. Its protein product is CASSARTDTDTQYF. This sequence joins TRBV6-1 and TRBJ2-3, with a tentative D call TRBD2 (5 bases). V was cut by 4 bases and J by 3 bases, with 11 bases left in between. In germline, CDR1 is MNHNS, CDR2 SASEGT. CDR3 size: 14 residues.